Here is one T cell receptor beta chain with its context. What it recognizes is unknown. Trimming took 7 bases from V and 2 from J, leaving 15 bases between them. Germline CDR1 SNHLY, CDR2 FYNNEI. This CDR3 has 15 amino acids. TCRdb's table, derived via immunoSEQ multiplex PCR, lists solely in-frame clones and lacks some. The repertoire holds around 270,000 clones, with 94% as singletons. The data belong to a study of T cell responses to AZD1222 COVID-19 vaccine. Findings and caveats of the study: Baseline antibody screening turned up just a handful of seropositive AZD1222 recipients. Repertoire collection took place solely once the T cell response had peaked. Most donors were white British and more were female, and clonal diversity was possibly underestimated.

The sample consisted of peripheral blood, taken 28 days after the second AZD1222 dose. This receptor was taken from an adult who received the AZD1222 COVID-19 vaccine. The chain carries TRBV2 and TRBJ1-5; maybe TRBD1 (6 bases). The CDR3 sequence: CASKVDRSGNQPQHF. For the CDR3, the DNA is TGTGCCAGCAAGGTGGACAGAAGTGGCAATCAGCCCCAGCATTTT.